This T cell receptor (beta chain) was sequenced for a study of OX40 agonist ivuxolimab in advanced cancers. Overall study results and limits: Also present in some nonresponders was a low level of normalized T-cell clonal expansion. Antigen specificity remained undetermined for the expanded peripheral T cells.

For this clone: Its antigen remains unknown.

Trimming cost V 5 bases and J 1 base; bases outside gene matches: 5. The germline V gene encodes CDR1 SGHTA and CDR2 FQGNSA. CDR3 length: 15 residues. Some clones are missing from TCRdb's copy, which holds only in-frame ones; the method was immunoSEQ multiplex PCR. This table holds roughly 60,000 clones, 80% to 95% found once. The TCR sequence derives from an adult with an advanced solid tumor such as melanoma, head and neck, liver or kidney cancer. The material sequenced was CD4+ or CD8+ T cells sorted from blood, taken in a trial of the OX40 agonist ivuxolimab. The chain employs TRBV7-2 and TRBJ2-1; TRBD1 matches at 7 bases. In DNA form, the CDR3 reads TGTGCCAGCAGCACCTACAGGGGATCCTACAATGAGCAGTTCTTC. As protein: CASSTYRGSYNEQFF. Drawing the rest from reference TRBV7-2 and TRBJ2-1, the complete variable domain is GAGVSQSPSNKVTEKGKDVELRCDPISGHTALYWYRQSLGQGLEFLIYFQGNSAPDKSGLPSDRFSAERTGGSVSTLTIQRTQQEDSAVYLCASSTYRGSYNEQFFGPGTRLTVL.